The rows below give T cell receptor beta chains drawn from one sample of a study of T cells in Graves' hyperthyroidism and ophthalmopathy. A single record per CDR3 protein comes from TCRdb applying MiXCR to the multiplex PCR reads. The data hold hundreds of thousands of distinct CDR3 sequences, with roughly 20% observed a single time. Sequencing input: blood. These receptors were obtained from a man aged 30-40 years with Graves' ophthalmopathy. CDR3s include the opening cysteine and the closing phenylalanine or tryptophan. D genes are given only for firm matches. The size of a clone is reported for some rows only, either as once, few or many, or as a class for expanded clones.

clone size,CDR3 length,V gene,J gene,D gene,CDR3 protein,CDR3 DNA
.,14,TRBV7-3,TRBJ2-5,TRBD1,CASSPRQGSETQYF,TGTGCCAGCAGCCCACGACAGGGGTCAGAGACCCAGTACTTC
.,15,TRBV6-1,TRBJ1-2,TRBD1,CASRPSGTGNYGYTF,TGTGCCAGCAGACCCTCCGGGACAGGGAACTATGGCTACACCTTC
.,14,TRBV29-1,TRBJ2-7,TRBD2,CSVSSGTSATEQYF,TGCAGCGTTTCCTCCGGGACTAGCGCTACCGAGCAGTACTTC
many,14,TRBV13,TRBJ1-2,.,CASSLGSRADGYTF,TGTGCCAGCAGCTTAGGGTCCAGGGCCGATGGCTACACCTTC
few,13,TRBV7-9,TRBJ1-2,.,CASSLPYSNGYTF,TGTGCCAGCAGCTTACCCTACAGTAACGGCTACACCTTC
.,16,TRBV6-2/TRBV6-3,TRBJ2-5,.,CASSPQVVLGQETQYF,TGTGCCAGCAGCCCCCAAGTGGTGCTCGGCCAAGAGACCCAGTACTTC
many,15,TRBV7-9,TRBJ2-3,.,CASSLAGPSTDTQYF,TGTGCCAGCAGCTTGGCGGGGCCTAGCACAGATACGCAGTATTTT
many,14,TRBV27,TRBJ2-3,.,CASSSTGSTDTQYF,TGTGCCAGCAGTTCAACTGGCAGCACAGATACGCAGTATTTT
.,15,TRBV29-1,TRBJ1-2,.,CSVLLTGSRNYGYTF,TGCAGCGTCTTGCTAACAGGGTCTAGAAACTATGGCTACACCTTC
many,15,TRBV11-2,TRBJ2-3,TRBD1,CASSQRQGPSDTQYF,TGTGCCAGCAGCCAACGACAGGGTCCTTCGGATACGCAGTATTTT
few,14,TRBV14,TRBJ2-7,TRBD2,CASRRASGTYEQYF,TGTGCCAGCAGGCGGGCTAGCGGTACCTACGAGCAGTACTTC
few,16,TRBV6-1,TRBJ2-3,.,CASSGETARYTDTQYF,TGTGCCAGCAGTGGAGAAACAGCGCGTTACACAGATACGCAGTATTTT
.,15,TRBV12-3/TRBV12-4,TRBJ2-3,TRBD1,CASSSGTGMLATQYF,TGTGCCAGCAGTTCCGGGACAGGGATGCTCGCTACGCAGTATTTT
many,20,TRBV27,TRBJ2-3,TRBD2,CASSLTGLAGGPRSTDTQYF,TGTGCCAGCAGTTTAACCGGACTAGCGGGAGGGCCAAGGAGCACAGATACGCAGTATTTT
.,16,TRBV7-9,TRBJ2-7,TRBD2,CASSSFSSGSSYEQYF,TGTGCCAGCAGCTCCTTCTCTAGCGGGAGCTCCTACGAGCAGTACTTC
few,15,TRBV19,TRBJ2-5,.,CASSIGGLNQETQYF,TGTGCCAGTAGTATAGGGGGGCTTAACCAAGAGACCCAGTACTTC